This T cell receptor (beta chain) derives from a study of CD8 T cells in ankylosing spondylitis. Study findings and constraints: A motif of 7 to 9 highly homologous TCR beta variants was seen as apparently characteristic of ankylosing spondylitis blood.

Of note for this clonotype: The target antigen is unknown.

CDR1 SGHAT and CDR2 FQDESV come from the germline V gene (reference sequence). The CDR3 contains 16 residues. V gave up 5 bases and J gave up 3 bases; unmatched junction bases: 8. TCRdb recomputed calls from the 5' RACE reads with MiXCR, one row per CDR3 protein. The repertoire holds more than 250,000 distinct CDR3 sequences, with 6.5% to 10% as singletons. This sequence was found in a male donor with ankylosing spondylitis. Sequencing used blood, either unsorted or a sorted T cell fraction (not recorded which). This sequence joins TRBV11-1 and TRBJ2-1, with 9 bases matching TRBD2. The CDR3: CASSRDGLASYNEQFF. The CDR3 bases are TGTGCCAGCAGCCGTGACGGACTAGCGAGCTACAATGAGCAGTTCTTC.